This T cell receptor beta chain is drawn from a study of blood T cell repertoires in COVID-19. Background on the study: The analysed material was cDNA or gDNA that came from T cells, B-cell-depleted T cells, or PBMCs.

Sequenced by immunoSEQ multiplex PCR; TCRdb stores in-frame clones only, minus some. The table lists 200,000 to 250,000 clones, 65% to 90% of them singletons. The receptor comes from a woman in her seventies with COVID-19, enrolled during active disease. Material for sequencing was peripheral blood.

CDR3 residues: CSASNSGKSYEQYF. The CDR3 DNA reads as TGCAGTGCTAGTAATAGCGGGAAATCCTACGAGCAGTACTTC. The V and J genes are TRBV20-1 and TRBJ2-7, with TRBD2 matching over 8 bases. The CDR3 has 14 residues. The germline CDR1 and CDR2 sequences are DFQATT and SNEGSKA (reference sequence). J was trimmed by 1 base and V by 3 bases; bases with no gene match: 5.